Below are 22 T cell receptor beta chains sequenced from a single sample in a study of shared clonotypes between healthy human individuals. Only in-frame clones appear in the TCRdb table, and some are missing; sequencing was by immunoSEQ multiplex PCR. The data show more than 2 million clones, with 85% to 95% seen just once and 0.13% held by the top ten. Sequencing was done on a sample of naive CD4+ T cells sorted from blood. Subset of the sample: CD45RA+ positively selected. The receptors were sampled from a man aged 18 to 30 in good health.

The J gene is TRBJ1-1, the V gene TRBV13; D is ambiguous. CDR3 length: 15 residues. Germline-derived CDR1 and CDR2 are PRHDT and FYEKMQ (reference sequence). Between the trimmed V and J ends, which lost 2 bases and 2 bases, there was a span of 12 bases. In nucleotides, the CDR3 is TGTGCCAGCAGCTTAAAACGGGAAGACAACACTGAAGCTTTCTTT. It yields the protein CASSLKREDNTEAFF. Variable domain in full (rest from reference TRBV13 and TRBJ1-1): AAGVIQSPRHLIKEKRETATLKCYPIPRHDTVYWYQQGPGQDPQFLISFYEKMQSDKGSIPDRFSAQQFSDYHSELNMSSLELGDSALYFCASSLKREDNTEAFFGQGTRLTVV.

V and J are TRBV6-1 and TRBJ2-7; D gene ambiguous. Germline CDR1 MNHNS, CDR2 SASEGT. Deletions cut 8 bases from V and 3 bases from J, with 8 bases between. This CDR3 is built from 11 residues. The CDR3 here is CASGQIYEQYF. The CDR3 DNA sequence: TGTGCCAGCGGGCAGATCTACGAGCAGTACTTC.

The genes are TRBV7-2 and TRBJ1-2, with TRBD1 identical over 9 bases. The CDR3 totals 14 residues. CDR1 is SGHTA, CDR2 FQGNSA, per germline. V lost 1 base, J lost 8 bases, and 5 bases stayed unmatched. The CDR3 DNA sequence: TGTGCCAGCAGCTTAGATGACAGGGGGTTAGGCTACACCTTC. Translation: CASSLDDRGLGYTF.

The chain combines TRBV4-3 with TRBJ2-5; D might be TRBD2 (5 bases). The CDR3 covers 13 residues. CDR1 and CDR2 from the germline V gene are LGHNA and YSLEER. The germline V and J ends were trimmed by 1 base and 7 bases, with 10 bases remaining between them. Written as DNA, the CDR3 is TGCGCCAGCAGCCAAGGAACGGCGGGGACCCAGTACTTC. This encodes CASSQGTAGTQYF.

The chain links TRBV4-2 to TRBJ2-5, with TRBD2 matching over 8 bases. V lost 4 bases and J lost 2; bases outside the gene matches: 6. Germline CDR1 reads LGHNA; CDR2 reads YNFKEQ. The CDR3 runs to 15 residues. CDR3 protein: CASSLGLALQETQYF. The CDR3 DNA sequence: TGTGCCAGCAGCCTAGGACTAGCTCTTCAAGAGACCCAGTACTTC.

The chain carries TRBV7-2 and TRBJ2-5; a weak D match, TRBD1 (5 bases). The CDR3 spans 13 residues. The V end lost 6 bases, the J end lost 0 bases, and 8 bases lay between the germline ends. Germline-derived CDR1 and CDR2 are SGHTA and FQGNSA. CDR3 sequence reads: CASRRQNQETQYF. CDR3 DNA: TGTGCCAGCAGAAGACAGAACCAAGAGACCCAGTACTTC.

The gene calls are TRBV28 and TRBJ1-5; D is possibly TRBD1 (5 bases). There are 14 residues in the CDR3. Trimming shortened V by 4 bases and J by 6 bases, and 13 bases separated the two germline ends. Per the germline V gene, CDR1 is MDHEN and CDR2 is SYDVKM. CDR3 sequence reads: CASSWSGSGQPQHF. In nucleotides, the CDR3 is TGTGCCAGCAGTTGGTCAGGGAGTGGTCAGCCCCAGCATTTT.

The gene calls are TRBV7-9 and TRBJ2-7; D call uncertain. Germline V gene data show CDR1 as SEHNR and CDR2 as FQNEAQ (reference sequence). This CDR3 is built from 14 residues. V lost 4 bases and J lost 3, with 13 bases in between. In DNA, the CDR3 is TGTGCCAGCAGCTCCCAGGATATCAACTACGAGCAGTACTTC. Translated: CASSSQDINYEQYF.

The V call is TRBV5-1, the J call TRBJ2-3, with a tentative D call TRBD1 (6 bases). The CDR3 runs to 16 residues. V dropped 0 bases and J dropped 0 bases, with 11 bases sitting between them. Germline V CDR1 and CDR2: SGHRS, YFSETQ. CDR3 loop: CASSLVQGLSTDTQYF. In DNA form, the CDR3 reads TGCGCCAGCAGCTTGGTTCAGGGGCTGAGCACAGATACGCAGTATTTT.

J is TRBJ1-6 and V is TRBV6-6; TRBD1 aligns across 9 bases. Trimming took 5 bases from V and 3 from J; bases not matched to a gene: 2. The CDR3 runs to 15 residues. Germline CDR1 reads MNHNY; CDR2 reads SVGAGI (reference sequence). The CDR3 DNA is TGTGCCAGCAGTACAGGGGGCTTCTATAATTCACCCCTCCACTTT. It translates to CASSTGGFYNSPLHF.

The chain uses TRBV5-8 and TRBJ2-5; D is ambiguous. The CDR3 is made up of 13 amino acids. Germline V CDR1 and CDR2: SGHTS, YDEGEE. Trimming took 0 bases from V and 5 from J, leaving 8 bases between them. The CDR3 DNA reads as TGTGCCAGCAGCTTGGCCGGTGTCGAGACCCAGTACTTC. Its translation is CASSLAGVETQYF.

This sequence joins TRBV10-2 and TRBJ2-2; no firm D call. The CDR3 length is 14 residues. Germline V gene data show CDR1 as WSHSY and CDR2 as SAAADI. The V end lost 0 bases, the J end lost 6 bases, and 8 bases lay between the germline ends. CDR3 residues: CASSESPRSGELFF. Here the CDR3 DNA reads TGCGCCAGCAGTGAGTCGCCCCGCTCCGGGGAGCTGTTTTTT.

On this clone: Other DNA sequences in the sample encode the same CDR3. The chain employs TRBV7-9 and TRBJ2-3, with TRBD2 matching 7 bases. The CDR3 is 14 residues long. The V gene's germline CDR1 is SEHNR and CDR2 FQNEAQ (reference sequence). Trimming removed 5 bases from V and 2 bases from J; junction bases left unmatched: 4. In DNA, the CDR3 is TGTGCCAGCAGCCCTAGCGGAAACACAGATACGCAGTATTTT. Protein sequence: CASSPSGNTDTQYF.

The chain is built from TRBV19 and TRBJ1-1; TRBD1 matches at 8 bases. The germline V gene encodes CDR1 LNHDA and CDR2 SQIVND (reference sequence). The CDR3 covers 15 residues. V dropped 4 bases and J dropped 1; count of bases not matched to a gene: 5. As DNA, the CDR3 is TGTGCCAGTAGTACCACCGGACAGGGGAACACTGAAGCTTTCTTT. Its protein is CASSTTGQGNTEAFF.

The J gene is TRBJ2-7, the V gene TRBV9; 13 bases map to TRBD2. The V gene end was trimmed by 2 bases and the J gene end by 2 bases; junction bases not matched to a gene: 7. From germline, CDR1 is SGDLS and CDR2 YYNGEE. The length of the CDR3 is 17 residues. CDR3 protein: CASSVASGTSGAYEQYF. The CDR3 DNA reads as TGTGCCAGCAGCGTCGCTTCCGGGACTAGCGGGGCCTACGAGCAGTACTTC.

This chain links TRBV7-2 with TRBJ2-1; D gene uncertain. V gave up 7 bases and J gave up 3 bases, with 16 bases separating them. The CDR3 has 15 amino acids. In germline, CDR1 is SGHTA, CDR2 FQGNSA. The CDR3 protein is CASTQGGRDYNEQFF. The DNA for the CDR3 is TGTGCCAGCACTCAAGGTGGCCGAGACTACAATGAGCAGTTCTTC. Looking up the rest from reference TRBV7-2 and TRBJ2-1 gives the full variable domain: GAGVSQSPSNKVTEKGKDVELRCDPISGHTALYWYRQSLGQGLEFLIYFQGNSAPDKSGLPSDRFSAERTGGSVSTLTIQRTQQEDSAVYLCASTQGGRDYNEQFFGPGTRLTVL.

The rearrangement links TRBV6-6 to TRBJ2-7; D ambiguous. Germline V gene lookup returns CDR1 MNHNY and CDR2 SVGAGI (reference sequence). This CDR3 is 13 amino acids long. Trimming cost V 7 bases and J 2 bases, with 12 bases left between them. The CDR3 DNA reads TGTGCCAGCATGTGGCACATAGCCTACGAGCAGTACTTC. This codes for CASMWHIAYEQYF.

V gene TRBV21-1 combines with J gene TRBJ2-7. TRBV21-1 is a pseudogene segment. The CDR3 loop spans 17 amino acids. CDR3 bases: TGTGCCAGCAGCAAAGGTGGGGCGAGTGAGGGTTTCCACGAGCAGTACTTC. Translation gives CASSKGGASEGFHEQYF.

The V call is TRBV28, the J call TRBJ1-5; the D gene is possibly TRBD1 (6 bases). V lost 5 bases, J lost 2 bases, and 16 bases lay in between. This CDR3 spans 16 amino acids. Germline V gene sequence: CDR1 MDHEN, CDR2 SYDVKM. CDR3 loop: CASSRPGGPGNQPQHF. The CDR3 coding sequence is TGTGCCAGCAGTCGCCCGGGGGGGCCTGGCAATCAGCCCCAGCATTTT.

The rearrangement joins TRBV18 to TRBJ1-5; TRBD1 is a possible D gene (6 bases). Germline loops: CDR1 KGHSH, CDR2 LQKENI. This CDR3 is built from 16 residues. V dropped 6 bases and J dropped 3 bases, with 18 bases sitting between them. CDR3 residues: CASSQYGGPNNQPQHF. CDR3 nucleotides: TGTGCCAGCTCTCAGTATGGGGGCCCGAACAATCAGCCCCAGCATTTT.

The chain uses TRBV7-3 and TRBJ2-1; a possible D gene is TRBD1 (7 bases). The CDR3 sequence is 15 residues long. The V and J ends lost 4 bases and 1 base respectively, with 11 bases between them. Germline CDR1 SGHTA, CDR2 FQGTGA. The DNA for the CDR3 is TGTGCCAGCAGCTACCAGGGGGGATCCTACAATGAGCAGTTCTTC. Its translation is CASSYQGGSYNEQFF.

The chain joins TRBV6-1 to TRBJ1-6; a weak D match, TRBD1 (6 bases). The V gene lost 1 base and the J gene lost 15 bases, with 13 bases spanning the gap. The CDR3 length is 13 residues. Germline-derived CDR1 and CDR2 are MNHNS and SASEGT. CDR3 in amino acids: CASSEGRQDNLHF. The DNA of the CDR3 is TGTGCCAGCAGTGAAGGCCGACAGGACAACCTCCACTTT.